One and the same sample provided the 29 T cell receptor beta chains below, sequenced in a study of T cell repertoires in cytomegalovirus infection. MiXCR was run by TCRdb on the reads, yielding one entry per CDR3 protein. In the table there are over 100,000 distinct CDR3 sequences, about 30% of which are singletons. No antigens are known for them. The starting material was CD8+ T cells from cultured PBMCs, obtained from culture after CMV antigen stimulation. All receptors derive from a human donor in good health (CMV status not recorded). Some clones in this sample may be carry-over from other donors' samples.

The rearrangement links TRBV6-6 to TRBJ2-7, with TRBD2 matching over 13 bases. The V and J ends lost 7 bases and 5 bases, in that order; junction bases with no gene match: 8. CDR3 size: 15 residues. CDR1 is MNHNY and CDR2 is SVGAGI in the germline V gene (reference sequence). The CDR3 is CASTMTSGGLDEQYF. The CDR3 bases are TGTGCCAGCACCATGACTAGCGGGGGGCTAGACGAGCAGTACTTC.

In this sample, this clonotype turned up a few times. CDR3 protein: CASSLGFGTEAFF. The CDR3 DNA follows: TGTGCCAGCAGCTTAGGCTTCGGGACTGAAGCTTTCTTT. The chain is built from TRBV7-2 and TRBJ1-1; D is undetermined. Germline V lookup: CDR1 SGHTA, CDR2 FQGNSA. The CDR3 length is 13 residues. The ends were cut back, 1 base at V and 5 bases at J, with 8 bases in the middle.

CDR3 protein: CASSQLADRDGKLYGYTF. CDR3 coding DNA: TGTGCCAGCAGCCAACTAGCCGACCGGGACGGCAAGCTCTATGGCTACACCTTC. This sequence joins TRBV7-6 and TRBJ1-2; D may be TRBD1 (5 bases). The CDR3 runs to 18 residues. CDR1 is SGHVS and CDR2 is FNYEAQ in the germline V gene. V lost 5 bases and J lost 4, with 26 bases in between.

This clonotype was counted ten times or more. The DNA of the CDR3 is TGCACTACGGCTAGCGGGGCAACTGAGCAGTTCTTC. Its translation is CTTASGATEQFF. V is TRBV29-1 and J is TRBJ2-1; 9 bases fit TRBD2. The CDR3 extends over 12 amino acids. Per the germline V gene, CDR1 is SQVTM and CDR2 is ANQGSEA.

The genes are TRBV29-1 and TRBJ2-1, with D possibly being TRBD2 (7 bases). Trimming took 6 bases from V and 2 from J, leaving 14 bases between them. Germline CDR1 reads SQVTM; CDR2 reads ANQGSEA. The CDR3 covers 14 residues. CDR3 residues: CSVEGGRTYNEQFF. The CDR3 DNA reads TGCAGCGTGGAGGGGGGGAGGACCTACAATGAGCAGTTCTTC.

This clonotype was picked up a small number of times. CDR3 amino acids: CASSQEGGRTEAFF. The CDR3 region has the DNA TGTGCCAGCAGCCAAGAGGGGGGGAGAACTGAAGCTTTCTTT. The chain combines TRBV4-2 with TRBJ1-1, with a weak D call TRBD1 (5 bases). This CDR3 comprises 14 residues. CDR1 is LGHNA and CDR2 is YNFKEQ in the germline V gene. V lost 0 bases and J 5 bases, leaving 10 bases between the germline ends.

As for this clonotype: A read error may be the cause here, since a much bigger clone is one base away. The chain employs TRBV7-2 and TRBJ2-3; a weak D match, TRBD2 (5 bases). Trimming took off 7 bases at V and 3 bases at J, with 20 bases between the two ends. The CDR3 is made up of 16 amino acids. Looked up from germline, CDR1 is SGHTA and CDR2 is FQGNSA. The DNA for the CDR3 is TGTGCCAGCACCTATGGACTGGTGCCGGGGACAGATACGCAGTATTTT. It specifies CASTYGLVPGTDTQYF.

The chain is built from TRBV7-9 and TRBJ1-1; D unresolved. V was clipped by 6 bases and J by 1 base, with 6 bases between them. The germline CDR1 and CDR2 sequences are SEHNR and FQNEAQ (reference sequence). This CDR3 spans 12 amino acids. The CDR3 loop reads CASRSWNTEAFF. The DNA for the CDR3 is TGTGCCAGCAGGAGTTGGAACACTGAAGCTTTCTTT.

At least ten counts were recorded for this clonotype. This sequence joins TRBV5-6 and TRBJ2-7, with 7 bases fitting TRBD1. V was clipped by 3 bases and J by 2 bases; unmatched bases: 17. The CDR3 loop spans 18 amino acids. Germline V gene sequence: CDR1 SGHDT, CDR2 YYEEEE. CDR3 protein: CASSSALWTGDLPYEQYF. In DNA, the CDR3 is TGTGCCAGCAGCTCGGCCCTATGGACAGGCGACCTCCCCTACGAGCAGTACTTC. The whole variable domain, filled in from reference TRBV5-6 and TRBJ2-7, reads DAGVTQSPTHLIKTRGQQVTLRCSPKSGHDTVSWYQQALGQGPQFIFQYYEEEERQRGNFPDRFSGHQFPNYSSELNVNALLLGDSALYLCASSSALWTGDLPYEQYFGPGTRLTVT.

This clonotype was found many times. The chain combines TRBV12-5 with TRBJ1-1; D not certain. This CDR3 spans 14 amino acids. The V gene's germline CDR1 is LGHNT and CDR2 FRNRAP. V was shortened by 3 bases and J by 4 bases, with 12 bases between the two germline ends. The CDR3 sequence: CASGLSLVLTEAFF. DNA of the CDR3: TGTGCTAGTGGTTTATCTTTAGTCCTCACTGAAGCTTTCTTT. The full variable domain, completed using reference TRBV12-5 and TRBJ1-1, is DARVTQTPRHKVTEMGQEVTMRCQPILGHNTVFWYRQTMMQGLELLAYFRNRAPLDDSGMPKDRFSAEMPDATLATLKIQPSEPRDSAVYFCASGLSLVLTEAFFGQGTRLTVV.

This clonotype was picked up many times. CDR3 sequence reads: CASSLDGTDTQYF. The DNA for the CDR3 is TGTGCCAGCAGCTTGGATGGCACAGATACGCAGTATTTT. The chain uses TRBV7-2 and TRBJ2-3; D not resolved. Germline V gene lookup returns CDR1 SGHTA and CDR2 FQGNSA. This CDR3 has 13 residues. V was shortened by 3 bases and J by 1 base, with 5 bases between the two germline ends.

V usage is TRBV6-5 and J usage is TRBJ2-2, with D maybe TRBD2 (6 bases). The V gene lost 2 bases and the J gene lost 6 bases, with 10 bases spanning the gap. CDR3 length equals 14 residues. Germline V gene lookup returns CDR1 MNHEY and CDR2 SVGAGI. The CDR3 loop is CASSYRRGPGELFF. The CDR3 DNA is TGTGCCAGCAGTTACCGGCGGGGCCCCGGGGAGCTGTTTTTT.

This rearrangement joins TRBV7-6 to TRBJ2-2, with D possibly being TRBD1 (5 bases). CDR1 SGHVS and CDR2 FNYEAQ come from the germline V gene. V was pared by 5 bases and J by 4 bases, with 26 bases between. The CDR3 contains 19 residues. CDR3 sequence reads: CASSPHPIPPDKSTGELFF. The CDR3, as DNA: TGTGCCAGCAGCCCCCATCCCATCCCACCGGACAAATCCACCGGGGAGCTGTTTTTT.

The CDR3 region has the DNA TGTGCCAGCAGTCACCCGGACAGGACCCTCTATGGCTACACCTTC. This translates into CASSHPDRTLYGYTF. The chain combines TRBV6-1 with TRBJ1-2; 7 nucleotides match TRBD1. The CDR3 extends over 15 amino acids. Germline CDR1 and CDR2: MNHNS and SASEGT. V shed 5 bases and J 4 bases; nucleotides not matched to a gene: 10.

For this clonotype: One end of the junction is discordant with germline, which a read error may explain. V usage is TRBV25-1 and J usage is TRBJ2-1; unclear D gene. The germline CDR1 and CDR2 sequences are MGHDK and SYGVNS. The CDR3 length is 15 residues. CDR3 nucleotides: TGTGTCAGCAGTGATAGGGCTTTTATCTACAATGAGCAGTTCTTC. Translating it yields CVSSDRAFIYNEQFF.

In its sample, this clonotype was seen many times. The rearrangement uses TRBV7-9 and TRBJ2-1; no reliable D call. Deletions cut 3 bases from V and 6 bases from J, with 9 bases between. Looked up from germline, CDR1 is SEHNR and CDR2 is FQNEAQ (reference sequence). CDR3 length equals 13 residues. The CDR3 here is CASSFSMGNEQFF. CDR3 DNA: TGTGCCAGCAGCTTCTCCATGGGCAATGAGCAGTTCTTC.

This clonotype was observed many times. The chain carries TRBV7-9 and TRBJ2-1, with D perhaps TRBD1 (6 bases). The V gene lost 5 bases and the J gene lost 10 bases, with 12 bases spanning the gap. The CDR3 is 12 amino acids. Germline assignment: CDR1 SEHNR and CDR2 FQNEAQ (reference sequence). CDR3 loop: CASSPQGREQFF. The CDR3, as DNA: TGTGCCAGCAGCCCTCAGGGGAGAGAGCAGTTCTTC.

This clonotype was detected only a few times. This chain's CDR3 is CASTTLAIGFGDNEQFF. The CDR3 nucleotides are TGTGCCAGTACGACTCTAGCAATAGGTTTTGGGGACAATGAGCAGTTCTTC. V and J are TRBV19 and TRBJ2-1, with D perhaps matching TRBD2 (5 bases). CDR1 LNHDA and CDR2 SQIVND come from the germline V gene (reference sequence). The V end was cut by 7 bases, the J end by 5 bases, with 24 bases between. The CDR3 loop spans 17 amino acids.

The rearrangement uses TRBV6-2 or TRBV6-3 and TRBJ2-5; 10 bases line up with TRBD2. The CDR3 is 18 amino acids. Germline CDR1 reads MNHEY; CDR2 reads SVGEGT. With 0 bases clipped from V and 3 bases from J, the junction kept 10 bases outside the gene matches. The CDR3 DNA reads TGTGCCAGCAGTTACTCATATTCTAGCGGGGGCCCGAAAGAGACCCAGTACTTC. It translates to CASSYSYSSGGPKETQYF.

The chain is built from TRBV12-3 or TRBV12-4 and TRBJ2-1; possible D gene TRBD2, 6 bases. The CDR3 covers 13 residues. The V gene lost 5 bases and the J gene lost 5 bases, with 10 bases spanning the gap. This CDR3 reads CASSAGPNNEQFF. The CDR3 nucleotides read TGTGCCAGCAGTGCGGGACCTAACAATGAGCAGTTCTTC.

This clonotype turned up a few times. The CDR3 bases are TGTGCCAGCAGCTCGTCAGCCACCTACAATGAGCAGTTCTTC. This gives the protein CASSSSATYNEQFF. V and J are TRBV5-6 and TRBJ2-1; no clear D gene. Trimming removed 3 bases from V and 2 bases from J, with 9 bases in between. The CDR3 runs 14 residues. Per the germline V gene, CDR1 is SGHDT and CDR2 is YYEEEE.

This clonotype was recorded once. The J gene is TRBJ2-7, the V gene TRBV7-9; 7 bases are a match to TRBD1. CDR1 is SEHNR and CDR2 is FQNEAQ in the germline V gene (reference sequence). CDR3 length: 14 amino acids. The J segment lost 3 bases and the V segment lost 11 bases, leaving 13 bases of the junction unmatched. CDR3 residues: CAVRYYRGNYEQYF. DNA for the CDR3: TGTGCCGTCCGCTATTACAGGGGAAACTACGAGCAGTACTTC.

DNA for the CDR3: TGTGCCAGCAGCTCTTCAGGGGGCATTGCCTATGGCTACACCTTC. Amino acids: CASSSSGGIAYGYTF. The chain carries TRBV5-4 and TRBJ1-2; 8 nucleotides agree with TRBD1. There are 15 residues in the CDR3. Trimming cost V 3 bases and J 4 bases; bases outside gene matches: 8. CDR1 is SGHNT and CDR2 is YYREEE in the germline V gene (reference sequence).

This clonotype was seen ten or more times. The CDR3 protein is CASSPTGGAWYEQYF. CDR3 sequence (DNA): TGTGCCAGCAGCCCGACAGGGGGGGCCTGGTACGAGCAGTACTTC. The chain has TRBV2 and TRBJ2-7, with 9 bases fitting TRBD1. The germline CDR1 and CDR2 sequences are SNHLY and FYNNEI. Trimming took 6 bases from V and 4 from J; bases not matched to a gene: 10. The CDR3 totals 15 residues.

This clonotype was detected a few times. CDR3 protein: CASSYPTPGQETFITGEQYF. The CDR3 bases are TGTGCCAGCAGTTACCCCACTCCGGGACAGGAGACCTTTATAACGGGAGAGCAGTACTTC. The chain uses TRBV6-2 or TRBV6-3 and TRBJ2-7; 8 bases are a match to TRBD1. This CDR3 is built from 20 residues. The V gene's germline CDR1 is MNHEY and CDR2 SVGEGT. Germline trimming cut 2 bases from V and 7 bases from J; bases unmatched to any gene: 25.

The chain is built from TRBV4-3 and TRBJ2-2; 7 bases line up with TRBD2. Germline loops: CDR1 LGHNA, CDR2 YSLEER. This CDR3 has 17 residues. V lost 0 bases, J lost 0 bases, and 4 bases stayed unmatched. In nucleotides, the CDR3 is TGCGCCAGCAGCCAAGATCAGGCGGGGGCGAACACCGGGGAGCTGTTTTTT. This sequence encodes CASSQDQAGANTGELFF.

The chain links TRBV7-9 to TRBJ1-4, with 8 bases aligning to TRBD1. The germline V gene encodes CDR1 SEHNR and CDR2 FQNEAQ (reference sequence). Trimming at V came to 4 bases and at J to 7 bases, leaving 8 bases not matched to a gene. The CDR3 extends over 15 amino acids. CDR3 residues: CASSSDGQGFEKLFF. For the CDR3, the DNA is TGTGCCAGCAGCTCCGACGGACAGGGTTTTGAAAAACTGTTTTTT.

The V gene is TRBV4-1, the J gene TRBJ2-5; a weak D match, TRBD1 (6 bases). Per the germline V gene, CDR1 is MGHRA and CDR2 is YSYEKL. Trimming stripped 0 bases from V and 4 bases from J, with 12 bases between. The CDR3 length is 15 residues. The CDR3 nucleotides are TGCGCCAGCAGCCAAGAAGAACAGGGTGGAGAGACCCAGTACTTC. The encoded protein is CASSQEEQGGETQYF.

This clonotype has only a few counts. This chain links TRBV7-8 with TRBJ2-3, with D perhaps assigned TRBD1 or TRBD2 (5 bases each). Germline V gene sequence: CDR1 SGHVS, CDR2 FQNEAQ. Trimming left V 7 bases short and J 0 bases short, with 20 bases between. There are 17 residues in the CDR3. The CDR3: CASITLPGALSTDTQYF. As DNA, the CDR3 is TGTGCCAGCATCACCCTCCCCGGGGCCCTTAGCACAGATACGCAGTATTTT.